Listed below are T cell receptor beta chains from one sample, sequenced in a study of CD8 T cells in ankylosing spondylitis. TCRdb called the 5' RACE reads again in MiXCR, with one record for every CDR3 protein. The table shows about 750,000 distinct CDR3 sequences, with 15% to 20% occurring only once. The sample comprised blood, either unsorted or a sorted T cell fraction (not recorded which). The receptor set was obtained from a male donor with ankylosing spondylitis. Both conserved end residues are part of each CDR3. A D gene is named only where the DNA matches it firmly. Part of the rows lack a size; the others show once, few, many or a class for expanded clones.

-	-	TRBV11-3	TRBJ2-2	TGTGCCAGCAGCTTCCCCCCCGGAACCGGGGAGCTGTTTTTT	CASSFPPGTGELFF
-	TRBD1	TRBV24-1	TRBJ1-2	TGTGCCACCAGTGATTCGGGACAGGACCTTTCTGGCTACACCTTC	CATSDSGQDLSGYTF
-	-	TRBV7-9	TRBJ1-2	TGTGCCAGCAGCTTAGCGTCCGGGGATTGGGGCTACACCTTC	CASSLASGDWGYTF
many	-	TRBV27	TRBJ2-1	TGTGCCAGCTCGGTCGGGGCGAGCTCCTACAATGAGCAGTTCTTC	CASSVGASSYNEQFF
few	-	TRBV27	TRBJ2-3	TGTGCCAGCAGTTTGGCCCTGCGGGCGGCGCAGTATTTT	CASSLALRAAQYF
few	-	TRBV4-1	TRBJ1-1	TGCGCCAGCAGCCAAGCTCAAGAAGCTTTCTTT	CASSQAQEAFF
-	TRBD2	TRBV7-9	TRBJ2-1	TGTGCCAGCAGCTCCCTTAGCGGGGGGGCCTACAATGAGCAGTTCTTC	CASSSLSGGAYNEQFF
few	TRBD1	TRBV20-1	TRBJ1-5	TGCAGTGCTCCTTCACAGGGGGCAGGCAATCAGCCCCAGCATTTT	CSAPSQGAGNQPQHF
many	TRBD1	TRBV20-1	TRBJ1-6	TGCAGTGCTCCCGCCCCAGGGGGCTATACCTCCTATAATTCACCCCTCCACTTT	CSAPAPGGYTSYNSPLHF
few	-	TRBV2	TRBJ1-2	TGTGCCAGCAGTGAAGTCCAGGGGAACTATGGCTACACCTTC	CASSEVQGNYGYTF
-	TRBD1	TRBV12-3/TRBV12-4	TRBJ2-3	TGTGCCAGCAATAGAGGGACAGGGGGCTCAGATACGCAGTATTTT	CASNRGTGGSDTQYF
-	TRBD2	TRBV9	TRBJ2-1	TGTGCCAGCACACGGGGGGGCCCCAACAATGAGCAGTTCTTC	CASTRGGPNNEQFF
few	TRBD2	TRBV7-9	TRBJ2-2	TGTGCCAGCAGCTTAACGGCGGGGGTCACCGGGGAGCTGTTTTTT	CASSLTAGVTGELFF
-	TRBD2	TRBV20-1	TRBJ2-3	TGCAGTGCTGCGCTGAGCGGGGGCACAGATACGCAGTATTTT	CSAALSGGTDTQYF
-	-	TRBV20-1	TRBJ2-1	TGCAGTGCTAGAGCGGGGGGCGGCAATGAGCAGTTCTTC	CSARAGGGNEQFF
-	-	TRBV6-2/TRBV6-3	TRBJ2-3	TGTGCCAGCAGTTACGGTAGCGCCACAGATACGCAGTATTTT	CASSYGSATDTQYF
-	-	TRBV3-1	TRBJ2-2	TGTGCCAGCAGCCAAGTAACCTCCCCCGATCGGACCAGCGGGGAGCTGTTTTTT	CASSQVTSPDRTSGELFF
-	TRBD2	TRBV7-8	TRBJ2-3	TGTGCCAGCAGCTTAGATAGCGCCGGGGCGGGGGGAAAAACAGATACGCAGTATTTT	CASSLDSAGAGGKTDTQYF
few	-	TRBV28	TRBJ2-4	TGTGCCAGCAGCCTAGGGTGGCGGGATAGCCAGTACTTC	CASSLGWRDSQYF
many	-	TRBV20-1	TRBJ2-3	TGCAGTGCTAGAAAAGGGACGGATACGCAGTATTTT	CSARKGTDTQYF
-	-	TRBV11-2	TRBJ2-1	TGTGCCAGCAGCTTAGATAGTGGGGGCGGGGGCGCGTTCTTC	CASSLDSGGGGAFF
few	TRBD1	TRBV2	TRBJ1-2	TGTGCCAGCAGTTTCCTCCAGGGACAGAACTATGGCTACACCTTC	CASSFLQGQNYGYTF
-	-	TRBV4-1	TRBJ2-2	TGCGCCAGCAGCCCCCGTTTTGGGGGGGAGCTGTTTTTT	CASSPRFGGELFF
-	-	TRBV29-1	TRBJ2-7	TGCAGCGCAGGGGCCAGCACCTACGAGCAGTACTTC	CSAGASTYEQYF
-	TRBD2	TRBV12-3/TRBV12-4	TRBJ2-1	TGTGCCAGCAGTTTAGAAGCGGGAGGGCCAGGGCTTGAGCAGTTCTTC	CASSLEAGGPGLEQFF
-	TRBD1	TRBV11-1	TRBJ1-2	TGTGCCAGCAGCTTAGTACTGCTTCGACAGGGGAATTTCTATGGCTACACCTTC	CASSLVLLRQGNFYGYTF
few	-	TRBV12-3/TRBV12-4	TRBJ1-3	TGTGCCAGCACCGACGAGACGGGAAACTCTGGAAACACCATATATTTT	CASTDETGNSGNTIYF
-	-	TRBV25-1	TRBJ2-7	TGTGCCAGCAGACCAGGGGCAGCCTACGAGCAGTACTTC	CASRPGAAYEQYF
-	-	TRBV20-1	TRBJ2-3	TGCAGCGTGTTGGGCGGTACTAGCACAGATACGCAGTATTTT	CSVLGGTSTDTQYF
few	-	TRBV28	TRBJ2-2	TGTGCCAGCAGTTTATGGGAAAGGAAGGGGATTGAGACCGGGGAGCTGTTTTTT	CASSLWERKGIETGELFF
-	TRBD1	TRBV7-9	TRBJ1-1	TGTGCCAGCAGCTTTTACAGGGGATTGGACACTGAAGCTTTCTTT	CASSFYRGLDTEAFF
-	TRBD2	TRBV29-1	TRBJ2-5	TGCAGCGTTGACGCGGGGGTAGAGACCCAGTACTTC	CSVDAGVETQYF
-	-	TRBV7-8	TRBJ2-5	TGTGCCAGCAGCCCACGACCCTGGGAGACCCAGTACTTC	CASSPRPWETQYF
few	-	TRBV6-5	TRBJ1-3	TGTGCCAGCAGTTACGGCATGGCACTGGGAAACACCATATATTTT	CASSYGMALGNTIYF
-	-	TRBV12-3/TRBV12-4	TRBJ1-1	TGTGCCAGCCGGGGGGAAGAAGCTTTCTTT	CASRGEEAFF
-	-	TRBV28	TRBJ2-5	TGTGCCAGCAGTTTAAAGGGACACTTAGGCCAAGAGACCCAGTACTTC	CASSLKGHLGQETQYF
-	TRBD1	TRBV3-1	TRBJ1-2	TGTGCCAGCAGTCCGCTAGCAGGGGGTTATGGCTACACCTTC	CASSPLAGGYGYTF
few	TRBD2	TRBV29-1	TRBJ2-1	TGCAGCGCCCCCCTCCCGGGACTAGCGGCCTACAATGAGCAGTTCTTC	CSAPLPGLAAYNEQFF
many	-	TRBV6-6	TRBJ2-7	TGTGCCAGCAGTGATTTTTACGAGCAGTACTTC	CASSDFYEQYF
-	TRBD2	TRBV12-3/TRBV12-4	TRBJ2-1	TGTGCCAGCAGTTTACGGGGGGCTAGCGGGAGGAACAATGAGCAGTTCTTC	CASSLRGASGRNNEQFF
few	TRBD1	TRBV4-2	TRBJ1-1	TGTGCCAGCAGCCCGACCTCGGGACAGGGGTCTGAAGCTTTCTTT	CASSPTSGQGSEAFF
-	-	TRBV7-8	TRBJ1-5	TGTGCCAGCAGCTTAGGGGGAGGGGCTTTAGGTCAGCCCCAGCATTTT	CASSLGGGALGQPQHF
-	TRBD2	TRBV3-1	TRBJ2-5	TGTGCCAGCAGCCAACCGGGACTAGCGGGGCGGGAGACCCAGTACTTC	CASSQPGLAGRETQYF
-	-	TRBV6-5	TRBJ1-1	TGTGCCAGCAGTTACGACGGCAATGAAGCTTTCTTT	CASSYDGNEAFF
-	-	TRBV6-6	TRBJ2-1	TGTGCCAGCAGTTACTCGATTTATGAGCAGTTCTTC	CASSYSIYEQFF
-	-	TRBV7-2	TRBJ1-2	TGTGCCAGCAGCTTTCGTAAAGGAGACGCTAACTATGGCTACACCTTC	CASSFRKGDANYGYTF
-	-	TRBV7-2	TRBJ2-5	TGTGCCAGCAGCACTTATGGGTCGTCGGAGACCCAGTACTTC	CASSTYGSSETQYF
-	-	TRBV27	TRBJ2-7	TGTGCCAGCAGCCGAGATCGGGACACCTCCTACGAGCAGTACTTC	CASSRDRDTSYEQYF
few	TRBD1	TRBV2	TRBJ1-2	TGTGCCAGCAGTCCCTCAAAACCCGGACAGACAGGGTTTTTC	CASSPSKPGQTGFF
-	TRBD2	TRBV11-2	TRBJ2-2	TGTGCCAGCAGCCGGAACCCACTGGCGGGAGGGAACACCGGGGAGCTGTTTTTT	CASSRNPLAGGNTGELFF
-	-	TRBV27	TRBJ1-4	TGTGCCAGCAGTCCAGCGAAGAGGGATGAAAAACTGTTTTTT	CASSPAKRDEKLFF
few	-	TRBV20-1	TRBJ2-5	TGCAGTGCTAGAGATTCTCGCAGTGGCCCCTTGGCCCAGTACTTC	CSARDSRSGPLAQYF
-	TRBD1	TRBV5-1	TRBJ1-1	TGCGCCAGCAGTTTAAGGACAGGGGCCGTTTCTGAAGCTTTCTTT	CASSLRTGAVSEAFF
-	TRBD2	TRBV9	TRBJ2-5	TGTGCCAGCAGCGTAGGATTCTTGGGGGGGACGGAGACCCAGTACTTC	CASSVGFLGGTETQYF
-	-	TRBV20-1	TRBJ2-1	TGCAGTGCTAGAGATGGGGGCCCCACCTACAATGAGCAGTTCTTC	CSARDGGPTYNEQFF